Given below is one T cell receptor (beta chain) in context. This CDR3 region has 16 residues. CDR1 and CDR2 (germline): SGHVS, FQNEAQ. Trimming removed 6 bases at V and 0 bases at J, with 14 bases between. The sample is drawn from a study of beta chain features in type 1 diabetes. As every portion of the isolated RNA was reverse transcribed, the sequencing read expressed TCRB transcripts. Sequenced by immunoSEQ multiplex PCR; TCRdb stores in-frame clones only, minus some. The sample has about 900,000 clones, roughly 16% seen once; the top ten hold around 0.02%. The TCR comes from a woman aged 18-29 years in good health. The rearrangement joins TRBV7-8 to TRBJ1-4, with TRBD1 as a possible D gene (6 bases). The sample comprised naive CD4+ T cells from blood. The CDR3 loop reads CASRGGTIATNEKLFF. The CDR3 DNA reads as TGTGCCAGCAGAGGGGGGACGATTGCAACTAATGAAAAACTGTTTTTT.